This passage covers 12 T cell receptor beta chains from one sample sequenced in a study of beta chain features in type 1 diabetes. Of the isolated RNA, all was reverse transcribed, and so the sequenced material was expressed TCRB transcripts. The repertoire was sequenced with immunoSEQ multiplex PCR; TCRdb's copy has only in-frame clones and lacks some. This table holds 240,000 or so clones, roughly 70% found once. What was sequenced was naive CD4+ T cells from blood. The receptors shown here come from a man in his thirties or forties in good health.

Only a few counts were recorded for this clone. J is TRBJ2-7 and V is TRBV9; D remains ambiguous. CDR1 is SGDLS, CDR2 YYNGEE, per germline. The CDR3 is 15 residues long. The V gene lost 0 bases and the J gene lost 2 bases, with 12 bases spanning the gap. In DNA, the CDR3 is TGTGCCAGCAGCGTAGAGGCAGGCCTTACCTACGAGCAGTACTTC. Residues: CASSVEAGLTYEQYF.

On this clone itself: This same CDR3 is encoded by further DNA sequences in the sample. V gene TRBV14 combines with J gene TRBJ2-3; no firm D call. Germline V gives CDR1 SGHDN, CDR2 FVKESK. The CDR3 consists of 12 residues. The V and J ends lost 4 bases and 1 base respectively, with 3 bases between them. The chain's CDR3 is CASSPGTDTQYF. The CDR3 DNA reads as TGTGCCAGCAGCCCCGGCACAGATACGCAGTATTTT.

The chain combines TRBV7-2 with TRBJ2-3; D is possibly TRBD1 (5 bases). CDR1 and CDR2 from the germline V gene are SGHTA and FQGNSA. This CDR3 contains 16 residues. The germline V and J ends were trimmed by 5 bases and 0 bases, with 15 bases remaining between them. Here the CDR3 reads CASSEGAAASTDTQYF. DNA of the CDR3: TGTGCCAGCAGCGAAGGGGCGGCTGCTAGCACAGATACGCAGTATTTT.

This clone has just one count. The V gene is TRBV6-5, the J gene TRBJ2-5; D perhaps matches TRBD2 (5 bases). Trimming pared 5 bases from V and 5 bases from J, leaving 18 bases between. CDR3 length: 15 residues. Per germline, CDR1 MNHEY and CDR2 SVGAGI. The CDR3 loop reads CASSRDPLAVETQYF. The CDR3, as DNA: TGTGCCAGCAGTCGAGATCCCCTAGCTGTGGAGACCCAGTACTTC.

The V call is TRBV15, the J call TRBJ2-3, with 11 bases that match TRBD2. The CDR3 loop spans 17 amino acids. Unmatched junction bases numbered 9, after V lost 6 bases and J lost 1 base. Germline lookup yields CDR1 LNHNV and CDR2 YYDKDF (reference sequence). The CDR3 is CATSSGRANLGTDTQYF. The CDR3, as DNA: TGTGCCACCAGTAGCGGGAGGGCCAATTTGGGCACAGATACGCAGTATTTT.

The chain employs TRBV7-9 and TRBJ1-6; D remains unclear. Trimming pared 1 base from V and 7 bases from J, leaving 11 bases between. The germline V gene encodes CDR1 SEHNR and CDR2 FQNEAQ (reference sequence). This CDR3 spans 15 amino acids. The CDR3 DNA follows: TGTGCCAGCAGCTTAGTGTTGGCAGGAAATTCACCCCTCCACTTT. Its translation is CASSLVLAGNSPLHF. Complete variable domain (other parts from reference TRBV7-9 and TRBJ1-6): DTGVSQNPRHKITKRGQNVTFRCDPISEHNRLYWYRQTLGQGPEFLTYFQNEAQLEKSRLLSDRFSAERPKGSFSTLEIQRTEQGDSAMYLCASSLVLAGNSPLHFGNGTRLTVT.

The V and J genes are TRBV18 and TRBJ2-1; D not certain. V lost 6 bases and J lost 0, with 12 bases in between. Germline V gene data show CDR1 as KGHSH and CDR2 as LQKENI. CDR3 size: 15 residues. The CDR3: CASSMDGFSYNEQFF. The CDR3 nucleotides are TGTGCCAGCTCCATGGACGGCTTCTCCTACAATGAGCAGTTCTTC.

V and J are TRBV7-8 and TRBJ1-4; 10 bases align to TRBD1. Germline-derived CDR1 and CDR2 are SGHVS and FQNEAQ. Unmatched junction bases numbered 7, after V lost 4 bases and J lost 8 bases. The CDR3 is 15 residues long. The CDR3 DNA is TGTGCCAGCAGCTCAGCCGGGACAGGGGCAGAAAAACTGTTTTTT. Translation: CASSSAGTGAEKLFF.

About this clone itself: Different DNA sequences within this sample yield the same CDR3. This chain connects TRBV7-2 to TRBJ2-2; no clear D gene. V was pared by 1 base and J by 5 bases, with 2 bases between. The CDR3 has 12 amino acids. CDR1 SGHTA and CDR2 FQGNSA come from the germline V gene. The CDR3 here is CASSLDTGELFF. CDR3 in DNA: TGTGCCAGCAGCTTAGATACCGGGGAGCTGTTTTTT. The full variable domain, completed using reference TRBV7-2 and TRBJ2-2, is GAGVSQSPSNKVTEKGKDVELRCDPISGHTALYWYRQSLGQGLEFLIYFQGNSAPDKSGLPSDRFSAERTGGSVSTLTIQRTQQEDSAVYLCASSLDTGELFFGEGSRLTVL.

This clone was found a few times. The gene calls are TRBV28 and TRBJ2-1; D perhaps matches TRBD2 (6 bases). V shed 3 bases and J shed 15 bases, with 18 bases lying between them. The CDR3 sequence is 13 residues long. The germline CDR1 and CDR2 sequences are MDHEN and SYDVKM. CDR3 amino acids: CASSFLSGPTLFF. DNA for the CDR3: TGTGCCAGCAGTTTTCTTAGCGGTCCCACTCTGTTCTTC.

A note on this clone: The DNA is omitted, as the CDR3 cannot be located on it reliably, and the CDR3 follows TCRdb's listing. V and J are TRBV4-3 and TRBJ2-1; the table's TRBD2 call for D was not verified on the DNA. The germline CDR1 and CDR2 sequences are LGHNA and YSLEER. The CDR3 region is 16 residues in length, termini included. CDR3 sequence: CASSQEVVAGGSGWVF.

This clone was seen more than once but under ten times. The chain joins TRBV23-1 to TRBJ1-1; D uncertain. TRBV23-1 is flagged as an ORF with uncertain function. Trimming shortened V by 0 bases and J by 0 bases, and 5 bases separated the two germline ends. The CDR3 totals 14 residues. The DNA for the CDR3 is TGCGCCAGCAGTCAATCGGAAATGAACACTGAAGCTTTCTTT. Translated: CASSQSEMNTEAFF.